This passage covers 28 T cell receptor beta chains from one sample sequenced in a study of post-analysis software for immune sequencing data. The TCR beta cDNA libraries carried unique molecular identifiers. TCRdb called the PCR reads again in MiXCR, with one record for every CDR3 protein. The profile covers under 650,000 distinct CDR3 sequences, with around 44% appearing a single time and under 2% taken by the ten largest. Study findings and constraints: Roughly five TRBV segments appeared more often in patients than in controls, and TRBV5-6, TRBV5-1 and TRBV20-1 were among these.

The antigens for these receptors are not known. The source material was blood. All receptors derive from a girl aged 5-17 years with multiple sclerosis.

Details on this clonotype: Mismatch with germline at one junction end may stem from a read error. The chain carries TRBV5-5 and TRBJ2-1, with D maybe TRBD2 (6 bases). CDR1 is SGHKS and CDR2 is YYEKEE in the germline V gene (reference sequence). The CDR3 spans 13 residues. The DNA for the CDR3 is TGTGCCGGCAGCTTTGGTAGCGGAATTGAGCAGTTCTTC. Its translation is CAGSFGSGIEQFF.

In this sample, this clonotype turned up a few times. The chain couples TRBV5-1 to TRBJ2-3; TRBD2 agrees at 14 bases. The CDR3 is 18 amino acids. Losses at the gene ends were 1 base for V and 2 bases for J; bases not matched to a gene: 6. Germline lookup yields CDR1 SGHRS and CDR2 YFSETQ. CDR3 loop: CASSLRRLAGGVTDTQYF. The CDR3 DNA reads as TGCGCCAGCAGCTTGAGGCGACTAGCGGGAGGGGTCACAGATACGCAGTATTTT.

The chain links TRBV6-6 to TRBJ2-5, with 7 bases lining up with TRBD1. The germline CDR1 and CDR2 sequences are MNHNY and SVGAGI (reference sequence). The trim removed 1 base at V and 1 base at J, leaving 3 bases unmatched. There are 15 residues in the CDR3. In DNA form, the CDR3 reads TGTGCCAGCAGTTACTTGGGGACAGCCCAAGAGACCCAGTACTTC. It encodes CASSYLGTAQETQYF.

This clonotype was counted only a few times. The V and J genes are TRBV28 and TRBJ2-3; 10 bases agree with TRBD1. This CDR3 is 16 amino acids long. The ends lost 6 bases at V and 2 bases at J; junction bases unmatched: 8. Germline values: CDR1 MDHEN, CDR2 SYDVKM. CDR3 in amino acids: CASSPDRGNPTDTQYF. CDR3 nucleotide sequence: TGTGCCAGCAGCCCGGACAGGGGGAATCCCACAGATACGCAGTATTTT. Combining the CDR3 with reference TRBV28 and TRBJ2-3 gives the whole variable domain DVKVTQSSRYLVKRTGEKVFLECVQDMDHENMFWYRQDPGLGLRLIYFSYDVKMKEKGDIPEGYSVSREKKERFSLILESASTNQTSMYLCASSPDRGNPTDTQYFGPGTRLTVL.

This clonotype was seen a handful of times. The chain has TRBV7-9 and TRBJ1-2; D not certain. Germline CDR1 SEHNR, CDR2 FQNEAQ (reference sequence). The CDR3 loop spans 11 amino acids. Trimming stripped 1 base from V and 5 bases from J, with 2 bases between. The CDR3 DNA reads TGTGCCAGCAGCTTAGAGTATGGCTACACCTTC. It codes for CASSLEYGYTF.

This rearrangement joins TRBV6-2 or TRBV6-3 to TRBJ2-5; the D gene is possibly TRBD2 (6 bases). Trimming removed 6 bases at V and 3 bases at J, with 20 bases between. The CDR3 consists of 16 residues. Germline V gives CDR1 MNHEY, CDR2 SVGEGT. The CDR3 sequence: CASSRDSGLAEETQYF. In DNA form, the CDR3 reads TGTGCCAGCAGCCGGGACTCGGGACTGGCGGAAGAGACCCAGTACTTC.

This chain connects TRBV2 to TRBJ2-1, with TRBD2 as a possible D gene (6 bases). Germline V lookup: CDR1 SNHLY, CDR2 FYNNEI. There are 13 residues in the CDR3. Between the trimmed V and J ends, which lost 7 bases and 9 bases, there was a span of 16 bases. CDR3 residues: CASTEGRQGEQFF. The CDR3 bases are TGTGCCAGCACCGAGGGGAGGCAGGGTGAGCAGTTCTTC.

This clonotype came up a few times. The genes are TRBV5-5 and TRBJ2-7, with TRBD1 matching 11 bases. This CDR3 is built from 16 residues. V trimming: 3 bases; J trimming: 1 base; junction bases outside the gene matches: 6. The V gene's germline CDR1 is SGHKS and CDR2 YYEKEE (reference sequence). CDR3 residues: CASSSTGTGGSYEQYF. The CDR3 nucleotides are TGTGCCAGCAGCTCTACAGGGACAGGGGGATCCTACGAGCAGTACTTC.

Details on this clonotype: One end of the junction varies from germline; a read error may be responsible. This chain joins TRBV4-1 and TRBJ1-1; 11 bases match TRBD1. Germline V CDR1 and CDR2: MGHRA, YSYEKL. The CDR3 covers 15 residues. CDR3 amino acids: CASNQPGTGGTEAFF. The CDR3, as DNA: TGCGCCAGCAACCAACCCGGGACAGGGGGCACTGAAGCTTTCTTT.

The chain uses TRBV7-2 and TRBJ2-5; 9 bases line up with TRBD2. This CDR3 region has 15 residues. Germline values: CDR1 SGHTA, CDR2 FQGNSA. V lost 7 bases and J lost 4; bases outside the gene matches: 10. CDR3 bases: TGTGCCAGCATCCCGCGGGGGGGCCCCAGAGAGACCCAGTACTTC. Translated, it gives CASIPRGGPRETQYF.

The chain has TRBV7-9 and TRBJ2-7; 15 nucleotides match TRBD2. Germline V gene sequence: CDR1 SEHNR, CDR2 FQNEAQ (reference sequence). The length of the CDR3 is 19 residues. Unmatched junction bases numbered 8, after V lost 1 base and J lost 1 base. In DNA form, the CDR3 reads TGTGCCAGCAGCTTAGGCTGGACTAGCGGGAGGGCCGGGTCCTACGAGCAGTACTTC. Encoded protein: CASSLGWTSGRAGSYEQYF.

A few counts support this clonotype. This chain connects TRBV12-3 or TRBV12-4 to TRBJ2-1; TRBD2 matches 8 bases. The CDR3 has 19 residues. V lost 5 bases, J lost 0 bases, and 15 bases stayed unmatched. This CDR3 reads CASSHPYSAGVGSYNEQFF. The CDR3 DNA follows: TGTGCCAGCAGTCACCCTTACTCAGCGGGAGTGGGCTCCTACAATGAGCAGTTCTTC.

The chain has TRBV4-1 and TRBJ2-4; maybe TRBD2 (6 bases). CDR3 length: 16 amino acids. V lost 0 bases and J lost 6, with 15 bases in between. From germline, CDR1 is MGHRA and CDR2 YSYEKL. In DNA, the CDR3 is TGCGCCAGCAGCCAAGACTCAGGAGGGCTTGGAAACATTCAGTACTTC. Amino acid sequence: CASSQDSGGLGNIQYF.

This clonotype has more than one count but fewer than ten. CDR3 DNA: TGTGCCAGCAGTCCTACCCAGACTAGCGGGAGGCTCGCGCAGTACTTC. This encodes CASSPTQTSGRLAQYF. The chain carries TRBV6-5 and TRBJ2-7; TRBD2 aligns across 13 bases. The CDR3 loop spans 16 amino acids. Per the germline V gene, CDR1 is MNHEY and CDR2 is SVGAGI. Trimming took 5 bases from V and 9 from J; bases not matched to a gene: 13.

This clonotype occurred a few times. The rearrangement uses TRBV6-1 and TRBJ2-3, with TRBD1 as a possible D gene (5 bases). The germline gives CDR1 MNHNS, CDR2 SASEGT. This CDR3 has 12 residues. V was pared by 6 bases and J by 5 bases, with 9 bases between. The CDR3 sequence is CASRVQGDTQYF. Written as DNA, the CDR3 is TGTGCCAGCAGGGTCCAGGGAGATACGCAGTATTTT.

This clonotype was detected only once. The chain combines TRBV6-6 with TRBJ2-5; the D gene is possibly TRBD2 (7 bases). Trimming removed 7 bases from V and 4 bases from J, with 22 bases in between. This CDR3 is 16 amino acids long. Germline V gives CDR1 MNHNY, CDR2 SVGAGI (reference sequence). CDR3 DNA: TGTGCCAGCACCATCACTGAGGGGGGGTTTGGAGAGACCCAGTACTTC. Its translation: CASTITEGGFGETQYF.

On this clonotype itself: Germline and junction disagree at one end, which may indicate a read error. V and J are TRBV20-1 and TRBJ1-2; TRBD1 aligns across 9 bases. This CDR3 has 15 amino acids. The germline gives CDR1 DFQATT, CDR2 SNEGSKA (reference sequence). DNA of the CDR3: TGCAGTGCTAGATCGGGACAGGGAAGCGACTATGGCTGCACCTTC. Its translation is CSARSGQGSDYGCTF.

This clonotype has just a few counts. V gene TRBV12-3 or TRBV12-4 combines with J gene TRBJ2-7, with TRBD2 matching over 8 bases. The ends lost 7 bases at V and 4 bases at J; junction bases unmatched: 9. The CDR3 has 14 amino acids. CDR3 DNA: TGTGCCAGCACCCCGGGGACTAGTGGGTACGAGCAGTACTTC. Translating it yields CASTPGTSGYEQYF.

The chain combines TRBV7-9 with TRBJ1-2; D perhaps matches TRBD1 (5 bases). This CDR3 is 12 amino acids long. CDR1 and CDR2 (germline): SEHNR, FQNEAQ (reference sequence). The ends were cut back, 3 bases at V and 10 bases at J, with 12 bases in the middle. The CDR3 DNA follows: TGTGCCAGCAGCTTCGACAGCGTCGACTACACCTTC. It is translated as CASSFDSVDYTF.

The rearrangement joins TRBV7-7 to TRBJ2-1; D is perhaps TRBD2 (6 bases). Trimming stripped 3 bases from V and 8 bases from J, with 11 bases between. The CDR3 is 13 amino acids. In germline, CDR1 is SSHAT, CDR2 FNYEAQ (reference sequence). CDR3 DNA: TGTGCCAGCAGCTTTGTTTGGGGGGATGAGCAGTTCTTC. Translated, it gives CASSFVWGDEQFF.

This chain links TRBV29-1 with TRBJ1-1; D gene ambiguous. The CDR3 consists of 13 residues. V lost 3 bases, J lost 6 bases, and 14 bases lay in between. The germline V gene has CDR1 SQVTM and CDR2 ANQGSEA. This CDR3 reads CSVEARFNAEAFF. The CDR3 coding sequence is TGCAGCGTTGAGGCCAGGTTCAACGCTGAAGCTTTCTTT.

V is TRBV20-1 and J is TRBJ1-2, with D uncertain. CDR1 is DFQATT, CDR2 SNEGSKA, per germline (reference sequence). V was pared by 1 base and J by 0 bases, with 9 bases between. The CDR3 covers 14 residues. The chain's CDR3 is CSARAANSNYGYTF. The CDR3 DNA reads TGCAGTGCTAGAGCCGCTAATTCTAACTATGGCTACACCTTC.

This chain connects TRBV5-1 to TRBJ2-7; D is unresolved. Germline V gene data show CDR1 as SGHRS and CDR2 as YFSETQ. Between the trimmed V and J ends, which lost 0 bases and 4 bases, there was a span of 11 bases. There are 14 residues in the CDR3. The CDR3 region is CASSLAGSEYEQYF. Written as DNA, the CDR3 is TGCGCCAGCAGCTTGGCCGGCAGTGAATACGAGCAGTACTTC.

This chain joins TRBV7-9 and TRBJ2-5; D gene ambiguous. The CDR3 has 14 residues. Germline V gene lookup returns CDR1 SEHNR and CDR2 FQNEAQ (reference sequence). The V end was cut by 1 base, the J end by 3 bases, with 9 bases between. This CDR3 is CASSLDVWKETQYF. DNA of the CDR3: TGTGCCAGCAGCTTAGACGTCTGGAAAGAGACCCAGTACTTC.

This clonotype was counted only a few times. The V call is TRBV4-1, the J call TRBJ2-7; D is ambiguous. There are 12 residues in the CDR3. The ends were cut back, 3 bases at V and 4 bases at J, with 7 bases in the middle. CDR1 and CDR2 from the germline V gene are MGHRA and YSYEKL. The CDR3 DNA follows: TGCGCCAGCAGCCACCCCAGGTACGAGCAGTACTTC. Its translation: CASSHPRYEQYF.

The CDR3 DNA follows: TGTGCCAGCAGCGTAGGAGGGTCAGACAATCAGCCCCAGCATTTT. Translating gives CASSVGGSDNQPQHF. The chain combines TRBV9 with TRBJ1-5; D is undetermined. From germline, CDR1 is SGDLS and CDR2 YYNGEE. This CDR3 is 15 amino acids long. V lost 0 bases to trimming and J lost 3 bases, with 10 bases between them.

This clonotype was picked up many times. The CDR3 reads CASSEDRLGGYNEQFF. CDR3 nucleotide sequence: TGTGCCAGCAGTGAGGACAGGCTTGGGGGCTACAATGAGCAGTTCTTC. J is TRBJ2-1 and V is TRBV6-1; 7 bases fit TRBD1. This CDR3 has 16 residues. The V and J ends lost 3 bases and 3 bases, in that order; junction bases with no gene match: 8. From germline, CDR1 is MNHNS and CDR2 SASEGT.

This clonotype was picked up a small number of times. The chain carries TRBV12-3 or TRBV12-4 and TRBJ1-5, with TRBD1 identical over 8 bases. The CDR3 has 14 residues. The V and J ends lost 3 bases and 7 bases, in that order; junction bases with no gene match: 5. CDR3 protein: CASSFIGQGQPQHF. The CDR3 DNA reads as TGTGCCAGCAGTTTTATCGGACAGGGACAGCCCCAGCATTTT.